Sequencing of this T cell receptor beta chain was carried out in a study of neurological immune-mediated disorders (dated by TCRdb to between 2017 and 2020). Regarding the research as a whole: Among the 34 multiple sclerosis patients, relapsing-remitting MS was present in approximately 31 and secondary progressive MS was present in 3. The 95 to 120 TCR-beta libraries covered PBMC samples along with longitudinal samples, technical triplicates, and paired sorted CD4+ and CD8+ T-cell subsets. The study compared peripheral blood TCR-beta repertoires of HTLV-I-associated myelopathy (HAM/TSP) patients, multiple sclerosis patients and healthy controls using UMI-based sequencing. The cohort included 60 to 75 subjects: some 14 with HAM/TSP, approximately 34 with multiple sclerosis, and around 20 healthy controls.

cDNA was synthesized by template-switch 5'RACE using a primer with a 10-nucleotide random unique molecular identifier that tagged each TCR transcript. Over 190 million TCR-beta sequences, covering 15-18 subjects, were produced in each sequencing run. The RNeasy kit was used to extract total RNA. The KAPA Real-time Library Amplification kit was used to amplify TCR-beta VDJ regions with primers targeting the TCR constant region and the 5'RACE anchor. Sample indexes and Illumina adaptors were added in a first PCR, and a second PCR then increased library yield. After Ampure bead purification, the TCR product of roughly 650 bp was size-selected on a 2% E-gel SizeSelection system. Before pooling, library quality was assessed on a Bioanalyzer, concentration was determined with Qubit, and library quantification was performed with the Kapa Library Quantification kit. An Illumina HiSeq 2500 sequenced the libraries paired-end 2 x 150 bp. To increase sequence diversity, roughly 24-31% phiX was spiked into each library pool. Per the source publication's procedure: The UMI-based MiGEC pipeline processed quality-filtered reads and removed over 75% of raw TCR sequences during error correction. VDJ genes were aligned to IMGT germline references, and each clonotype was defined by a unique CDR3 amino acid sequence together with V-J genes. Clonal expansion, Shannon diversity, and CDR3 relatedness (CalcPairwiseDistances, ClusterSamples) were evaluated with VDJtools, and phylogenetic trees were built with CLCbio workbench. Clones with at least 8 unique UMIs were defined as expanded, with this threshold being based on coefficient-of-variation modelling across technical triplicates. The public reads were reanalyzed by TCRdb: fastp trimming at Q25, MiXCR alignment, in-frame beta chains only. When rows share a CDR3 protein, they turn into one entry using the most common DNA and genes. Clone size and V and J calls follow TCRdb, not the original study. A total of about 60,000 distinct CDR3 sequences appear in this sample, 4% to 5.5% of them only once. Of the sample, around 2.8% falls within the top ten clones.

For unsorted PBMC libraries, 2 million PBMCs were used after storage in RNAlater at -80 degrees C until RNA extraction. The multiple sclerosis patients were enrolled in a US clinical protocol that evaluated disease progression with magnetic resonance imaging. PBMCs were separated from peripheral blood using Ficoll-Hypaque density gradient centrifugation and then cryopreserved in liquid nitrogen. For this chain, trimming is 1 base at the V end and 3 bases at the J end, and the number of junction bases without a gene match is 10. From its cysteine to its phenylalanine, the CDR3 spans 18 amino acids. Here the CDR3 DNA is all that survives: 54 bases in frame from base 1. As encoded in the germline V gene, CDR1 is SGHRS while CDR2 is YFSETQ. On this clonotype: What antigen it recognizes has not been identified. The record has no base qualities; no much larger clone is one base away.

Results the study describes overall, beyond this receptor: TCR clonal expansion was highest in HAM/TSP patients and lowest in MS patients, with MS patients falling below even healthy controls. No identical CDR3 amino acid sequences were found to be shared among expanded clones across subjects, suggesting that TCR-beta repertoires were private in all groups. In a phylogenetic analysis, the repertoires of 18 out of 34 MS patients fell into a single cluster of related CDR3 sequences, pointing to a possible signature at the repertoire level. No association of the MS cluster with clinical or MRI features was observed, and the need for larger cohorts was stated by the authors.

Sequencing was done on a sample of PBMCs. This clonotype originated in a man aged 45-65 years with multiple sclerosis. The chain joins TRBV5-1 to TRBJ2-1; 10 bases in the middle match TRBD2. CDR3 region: CASSLRVSGRSVYNEQFF. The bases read TGCGCCAGCAGCTTGAGGGTTAGCGGGAGGTCTGTCTACAATGAGCAGTTCTTC. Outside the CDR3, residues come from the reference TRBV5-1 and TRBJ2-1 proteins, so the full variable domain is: KAGVTQTPRYLIKTRGQQVTLSCSPISGHRSVSWYQQTPGQGLQFLFEYFSETQRNKGNFPGRFSGRQFSNSRSEMNVSTLELGDSALYLCASSLRVSGRSVYNEQFFGPGTRLTVL.